Listed here are 30 T cell receptor beta chains from one sample, sequenced in a study of T cell responses to AZD1222 COVID-19 vaccine. TCRdb's copy holds only in-frame clones and misses some; the assay was immunoSEQ multiplex PCR. The sample carries about 100,000 clones, about nine tenths recorded once. This specimen was peripheral blood, taken on day 0 of AZD1222 vaccination. The receptors stem from an adult in good health.

This sequence joins TRBV5-6 and TRBJ2-7; tentative D call: TRBD1 (6 bases). The germline V gene encodes CDR1 SGHDT and CDR2 YYEEEE. Trimming cost V 4 bases and J 2 bases, with 10 bases left between them. The CDR3 runs to 13 residues. CDR3: CASSHPGAYEQYF. CDR3 bases: TGTGCCAGCAGCCACCCAGGGGCCTACGAGCAGTACTTC.

The chain is built from TRBV12-3 or TRBV12-4 and TRBJ2-7; D unresolved. V was clipped by 8 bases and J by 7 bases, with 15 bases between them. This CDR3 region has 12 residues. The CDR3 nucleotides read TGTGCCAGCTTATTGGGGTTTGGGGAGCAGTACTTC. This codes for CASLLGFGEQYF.

The chain couples TRBV24-1 to TRBJ1-5, with TRBD1 matching 7 bases. The germline V gene has CDR1 KGHDR and CDR2 SFDVKD. V shed 9 bases, J shed 3 bases, and the junction held 16 bases outside the gene matches. This CDR3 has 17 residues. The CDR3 nucleotides are TGTGCCACCTCGTTCCTCGGGACAGAAAGTATCAATCAGCCCCAGCATTTT. Encoded protein: CATSFLGTESINQPQHF.

The V and J genes are TRBV5-1 and TRBJ2-1, with 7 bases identical to TRBD1. After removal of 4 bases from V and 7 bases from J, the junction contained 8 bases not matched to a gene. CDR3 length: 14 residues. The germline V gene has CDR1 SGHRS and CDR2 YFSETQ. The CDR3 here is CASSQGQTRNEQFF. The CDR3 DNA reads as TGCGCCAGCAGCCAGGGACAGACGAGGAATGAGCAGTTCTTC. Looking up the rest from reference TRBV5-1 and TRBJ2-1 gives the full variable domain: KAGVTQTPRYLIKTRGQQVTLSCSPISGHRSVSWYQQTPGQGLQFLFEYFSETQRNKGNFPGRFSGRQFSNSRSEMNVSTLELGDSALYLCASSQGQTRNEQFFGPGTRLTVL.

Here the CDR3 DNA reads TGTGCCAGCAGCCCCAAAGCGGGAGCGGGCACCGGGGAGCTGTTTTTT. Residues: CASSPKAGAGTGELFF. The chain carries TRBV3-1 (or the pseudogene TRBV3-2) and TRBJ2-2, with 8 bases fitting TRBD2. V shed 4 bases and J 4 bases; nucleotides not matched to a gene: 8. The CDR3 sequence is 16 residues long. CDR1 and CDR2 from the germline V gene are LGHDT and YNNKEL (reference sequence).

The chain combines TRBV6-4 with TRBJ1-3; D is undetermined. CDR3 length equals 15 residues. V shed 11 bases and J shed 0 bases, with 17 bases lying between them. Germline CDR1 is MRHNA and CDR2 is SNTAGT. CDR3 coding DNA: TGTGCCCCCCCTCAAGCAGAACACTCTGGAAACACCATATATTTT. Amino acids: CAPPQAEHSGNTIYF.

The chain recombines TRBV23-1 with TRBJ1-2; D gene uncertain. TRBV23-1 is identified as an open reading frame with a role that is uncertain. The V end lost 4 bases, the J end lost 7 bases, and 16 bases lay between the germline ends. CDR3 length: 14 residues. The CDR3 protein is CASSLGTGPFGYTF. The CDR3 region has the DNA TGCGCCAGCAGTCTTGGCACCGGCCCTTTTGGCTACACCTTC.

This chain connects TRBV27 to TRBJ2-7; 9 positions match TRBD1. The CDR3 consists of 13 residues. Germline CDR1 reads MNHEY; CDR2 reads SMNVEV (reference sequence). The V gene end was trimmed by 8 bases and the J gene end by 7 bases; junction bases not matched to a gene: 9. CDR3 DNA sequence: TGTGCCAGCGCACTGACAGGGGGGGTAGAGCAGTACTTC. It encodes CASALTGGVEQYF.

The chain employs TRBV14 and TRBJ2-7; no firm D call. Trimming pared 0 bases from V and 7 bases from J, leaving 7 bases between. CDR1 and CDR2 (germline): SGHDN, FVKESK. The CDR3 sequence is 12 residues long. CDR3 region: CASSQDAGEQYF. The DNA for the CDR3 is TGTGCCAGCAGCCAAGACGCCGGGGAGCAGTACTTC.

The chain recombines TRBV30 with TRBJ2-2; no reliable D call. CDR3 length: 15 amino acids. Germline assignment: CDR1 GTSNPN and CDR2 SVGIG (reference sequence). V lost 3 bases to trimming and J lost 5 bases, with 16 bases between them. This CDR3 is CAWRDVLVGTGELFF. CDR3 coding DNA: TGTGCCTGGAGAGACGTACTGGTCGGGACCGGGGAGCTGTTTTTT.

The chain recombines TRBV3-1 (or the pseudogene TRBV3-2) with TRBJ1-3; D not resolved. V lost 0 bases to trimming and J lost 0 bases, with 6 bases between them. There are 15 residues in the CDR3. Germline V CDR1 and CDR2: LGHDT, YNNKEL (reference sequence). Here the CDR3 DNA reads TGTGCCAGCAGCCAAGATTTAAGCTCTGGAAACACCATATATTTT. Translation gives CASSQDLSSGNTIYF.

DNA of the CDR3: TGTGCCAGCAGCTTAGCGGGACAGGGAGGGGTTGGGCAGCCCCAGCATTTT. It translates to CASSLAGQGGVGQPQHF. The V call is TRBV7-2, the J call TRBJ1-5; the match to TRBD1 covers 9 bases. The CDR3 extends over 17 amino acids. J lost 7 bases, V lost 0 bases, and 10 bases had no gene match. Germline lookup yields CDR1 SGHTA and CDR2 FQGNSA.

This clone was detected a few times. V gene TRBV27 combines with J gene TRBJ2-1, with D maybe TRBD1 (6 bases). Germline V gene lookup returns CDR1 MNHEY and CDR2 SMNVEV (reference sequence). The CDR3 extends over 15 amino acids. The V end was cut by 2 bases, the J end by 3 bases, with 11 bases between. CDR3 protein: CASSLDRDNYNEQFF. The CDR3 nucleotides read TGTGCCAGCAGTTTAGACCGGGACAACTACAATGAGCAGTTCTTC.

The chain is built from TRBV2 and TRBJ2-1; D not certain. Deletions cut 4 bases from V and 0 bases from J, with 13 bases between. The CDR3 spans 16 residues. In germline, CDR1 is SNHLY, CDR2 FYNNEI. The CDR3 DNA reads TGTGCCAGCAGTGGTAGTGAATTGAGCTCCTACAATGAGCAGTTCTTC. Translated: CASSGSELSSYNEQFF.

This rearrangement joins TRBV3-1 (or the pseudogene TRBV3-2) to TRBJ1-6; tentatively, D is TRBD1 (5 bases). CDR3 length equals 14 residues. From germline, CDR1 is LGHDT and CDR2 YNNKEL (reference sequence). V lost 0 bases to trimming and J lost 7 bases, with 7 bases between them. The CDR3 region is CASSQDGGNSPLHF. Written as DNA, the CDR3 is TGTGCCAGCAGCCAAGACGGGGGGAATTCACCCCTCCACTTT.

The rearrangement joins TRBV2 to TRBJ1-2; 8 bases align to TRBD1. The CDR3 is 14 residues long. Germline loops: CDR1 SNHLY, CDR2 FYNNEI. Germline trimming cut 2 bases from V and 6 bases from J; bases unmatched to any gene: 5. CDR3 region: CASSETTGGNGYTF. CDR3 coding DNA: TGTGCCAGCAGTGAAACTACAGGGGGTAATGGCTACACCTTC.

V gene TRBV15 combines with J gene TRBJ1-6; no clear D gene. Germline lookup yields CDR1 LNHNV and CDR2 YYDKDF (reference sequence). The CDR3 sequence is 13 residues long. V lost 3 bases and J lost 10, with 10 bases in between. The DNA of the CDR3 is TGTGCCACCAGCAGGGTGGTTGGCTCACCCCTCCACTTT. This translates into CATSRVVGSPLHF.

This chain links TRBV4-2 with TRBJ1-6, with 7 bases fitting TRBD1. Germline CDR1 reads LGHNA; CDR2 reads YNFKEQ. This CDR3 has 15 amino acids. J was trimmed by 5 bases and V by 3 bases; bases with no gene match: 4. The CDR3 protein is CASSHGTADNSPLHF. The CDR3 coding sequence is TGTGCCAGCAGCCATGGGACAGCGGATAATTCACCCCTCCACTTT.

V and J are TRBV11-2 and TRBJ2-1; TRBD2 agrees at 10 bases. The germline V gene encodes CDR1 SGHAT and CDR2 FQNNGV. The V segment lost 4 bases and the J segment 6 bases; nucleotides outside the gene matches: 0. This CDR3 is 13 amino acids long. As DNA, the CDR3 is TGTGCCAGCAGCTGGACTAGCGGCAATGAGCAGTTCTTC. It specifies CASSWTSGNEQFF.

The J gene is TRBJ2-2, the V gene TRBV2; D might be TRBD2 (5 bases). CDR3 length: 11 amino acids. The germline V and J ends were trimmed by 6 bases and 9 bases, with 8 bases remaining between them. The germline V gene has CDR1 SNHLY and CDR2 FYNNEI. CDR3 loop: CASRGARELFF. The CDR3 region has the DNA TGTGCCAGCAGGGGAGCAAGGGAGCTGTTTTTT. Looking up the rest from reference TRBV2 and TRBJ2-2 gives the full variable domain: EPEVTQTPSHQVTQMGQEVILRCVPISNHLYFYWYRQILGQKVEFLVSFYNNEISEKSEIFDDQFSVERPDGSNFTLKIRSTKLEDSAMYFCASRGARELFFGEGSRLTVL.

V usage is TRBV24-1 and J usage is TRBJ1-2; D not resolved. The CDR3 length is 16 residues. The V and J ends lost 5 bases and 2 bases respectively, with 17 bases between them. CDR1 and CDR2 from the germline V gene are KGHDR and SFDVKD. The CDR3 spells CATSAILARPNYGYTF. The CDR3 DNA reads as TGTGCCACCAGTGCGATCTTGGCCAGACCAAACTATGGCTACACCTTC.

This clone has only one observation. This chain connects TRBV7-9 to TRBJ2-5; D gene unclear. CDR1 and CDR2 (germline): SEHNR, FQNEAQ (reference sequence). V shed 3 bases and J shed 4 bases, with 6 bases lying between them. This CDR3 contains 12 residues. CDR3 DNA: TGTGCCAGCAGCTTGGATGGAGAGACCCAGTACTTC. Encoded protein: CASSLDGETQYF.

The chain carries TRBV7-3 and TRBJ1-1, with no clear D. This CDR3 comprises 13 residues. CDR1 and CDR2 (germline): SGHTA, FQGTGA. The V end was cut by 5 bases, the J end by 1 base, with 8 bases between. The CDR3 here is CASSVNKNTEAFF. CDR3 DNA sequence: TGTGCCAGCAGCGTAAACAAGAACACTGAAGCTTTCTTT.

This CDR3 is CASSEGQFKNQPQHF. The CDR3 coding sequence is TGTGCCAGCAGTGAAGGGCAGTTTAAGAATCAGCCCCAGCATTTT. The chain couples TRBV2 to TRBJ1-5; D unresolved. Germline V CDR1 and CDR2: SNHLY, FYNNEI. With 1 base removed from V and 4 bases from J, the gap between germline ends came to 11 bases. The CDR3 is made up of 15 amino acids.

The chain couples TRBV27 to TRBJ2-5; the D gene is possibly TRBD1 (5 bases). There are 13 residues in the CDR3. V lost 6 bases to trimming and J lost 4 bases, with 12 bases between them. Per germline, CDR1 MNHEY and CDR2 SMNVEV (reference sequence). The DNA of the CDR3 is TGTGCCAGCAGCATGAGGCAGGGAGAGACCCAGTACTTC. Its translation is CASSMRQGETQYF.

The chain links TRBV28 to TRBJ1-2; D uncertain. Between the trimmed V and J ends, which lost 3 bases and 6 bases, there was a span of 5 bases. This CDR3 spans 11 amino acids. From germline, CDR1 is MDHEN and CDR2 SYDVKM. Here the CDR3 DNA reads TGTGCCAGCAGTTTTGGGGATGGCTACACCTTC. Encoded protein: CASSFGDGYTF.

The sample holds one count of this clone. The V gene is TRBV5-1, the J gene TRBJ2-7; 8 positions match TRBD1. The ends lost 3 bases at V and 2 bases at J; junction bases unmatched: 4. CDR3 length: 14 residues. Germline V gene data show CDR1 as SGHRS and CDR2 as YFSETQ. The CDR3 DNA reads TGCGCCAGCAGCTGGACAGGGTTAACCTACGAGCAGTACTTC. Translation: CASSWTGLTYEQYF.

The sample holds a few counts of this clone. The V call is TRBV11-2, the J call TRBJ1-4; D remains unclear. In germline, CDR1 is SGHAT, CDR2 FQNNGV. The length of the CDR3 is 14 residues. V gave up 2 bases and J gave up 7 bases, with 11 bases separating them. CDR3: CASSLLTYREKLFF. The CDR3 coding sequence is TGTGCCAGCAGCTTATTAACCTACCGTGAAAAACTGTTTTTT.

The chain is built from TRBV6-5 and TRBJ1-6; TRBD1 aligns across 8 bases. This CDR3 comprises 14 residues. With V trimmed by 6 bases and J by 9 bases, 7 bases remained unmatched. Germline-derived CDR1 and CDR2 are MNHEY and SVGAGI. The CDR3 DNA reads as TGTGCCAGCAGAACGGACAGGGAGAGTTCACCCCTCCACTTT. It yields the protein CASRTDRESSPLHF.

The J gene is TRBJ2-1, the V gene TRBV13; no firm D call. CDR1 is PRHDT and CDR2 is FYEKMQ in the germline V gene (reference sequence). The CDR3 has 14 residues. V was clipped by 5 bases and J by 0 bases, with 8 bases between them. For the CDR3, the DNA is TGTGCCAGCAGCCCCCGAGGCTCCTACAATGAGCAGTTCTTC. This sequence encodes CASSPRGSYNEQFF.